Here is one T cell receptor (beta chain) with its context. Its specificity is not known. This record belongs to a study of B cell selection in AIRE deficiency. The study's findings and limits: Patient Tconv cells held roughly a third of Treg sequences shared by healthy donors. Healthy donors alone shared more than 30% of 3,500 to 4,000 Treg sequences; patients alone approximately 9.3%.

Germline V gene lookup returns CDR1 MGHDK and CDR2 SYGVNS. This CDR3 is built from 15 residues. V gave up 5 bases and J gave up 6 bases; unmatched junction bases: 10. Clones were read by immunoSEQ multiplex PCR, and TCRdb kept only the in-frame ones, dropping some. Of 20,000 to 25,000 clones listed, roughly 93% are singletons. The regulatory T cell sort gate was CD4+CD25hiCD127low/negative. The chain recombines TRBV25-1 with TRBJ2-7, with 10 bases matching TRBD1. The source is a human donor with AIRE deficiency. Source material: Tregs sorted from PBMCs. This CDR3 is CASSPMGQGFSEQYF. CDR3 sequence (DNA): TGTGCCAGCAGTCCAATGGGACAGGGGTTCTCCGAGCAGTACTTC.